The T cell receptor beta chain described here comes from a study of T cell responses to AZD1222 COVID-19 vaccine. Study in general: Second doses at about 4 or about 12 weeks were pooled. Study-wide results and caveats: Following two doses of AZD1222, Spike-specific TCR breadth and depth rose. A mostly white British donor set with more females was recruited, and clonal diversity was possibly underestimated. Spike-spanning, vaccine-associated CD4 TCRs were dominant at 160-218 and 743-854.

To note about this clone: Antigen unknown.

This table comes from immunoSEQ multiplex PCR, and its TCRdb copy is limited to in-frame clones, with some not included. The table lists 100,000 to 150,000 clones, around 86% of them singletons, with about 1.2% in the top ten. This CDR3 is built from 20 residues. Unmatched junction bases numbered 22, after V lost 3 bases and J lost 4 bases. CDR1 MGHRA and CDR2 YSYEKL come from the germline V gene. The receptor comes from an adult in good health. This sample comprised peripheral blood, obtained on day 0 of AZD1222 vaccination. V and J are TRBV4-1 and TRBJ1-1, with 8 nucleotides matching TRBD1. The CDR3 bases are TGCGCCAGCAGCCATATACGGAGAACAGGGGGTGGCATTTGGGGCACTGAAGCTTTCTTT. Protein: CASSHIRRTGGGIWGTEAFF.